Following are 6 T cell receptor beta chains from one sample sequenced in a study of blood T cell repertoires in COVID-19. Data came from immunoSEQ multiplex PCR; TCRdb stores just in-frame clones and leaves some out. The table shows about 250,000 clones, with less than 85% occurring only once. The specimen was peripheral blood. These TCRs come from a woman aged 80 or over with active or convalescent COVID-19.

The chain joins TRBV27 to TRBJ1-2; a possible D gene is TRBD1 (5 bases). V was cut by 3 bases and J by 6 bases, with 17 bases left in between. Looked up from germline, CDR1 is MNHEY and CDR2 is SMNVEV (reference sequence). The CDR3 extends over 15 amino acids. Written as DNA, the CDR3 is TGTGCCAGCAGTTTCGCAGGGTCGATCGTTCATGGCTACACCTTC. Translating it yields CASSFAGSIVHGYTF.

CDR3: CASSQDPREDTQYF. The CDR3, as DNA: TGTGCCAGCAGCCAAGACCCCCGGGAAGATACGCAGTATTTT. The chain carries TRBV3-1 (or the pseudogene TRBV3-2) and TRBJ2-3; maybe TRBD2 (5 bases). This CDR3 has 14 amino acids. Looked up from germline, CDR1 is LGHDT and CDR2 is YNNKEL (reference sequence). V lost 0 bases to trimming and J lost 5 bases, with 9 bases between them.

Comments on this clone: A much larger clone differs from this one at a single base, so this may be a read error. This chain connects TRBV6-5 to TRBJ1-1; D gene unclear. Trimming pared 6 bases from V and 3 bases from J, leaving 8 bases between. The CDR3 is made up of 12 amino acids. CDR1 and CDR2 (germline): MNHEY, SVGAGI. CDR3 amino acids: CASRGGHTEAFF. Here the CDR3 DNA reads TGTGCCAGCAGGGGAGGGCACACTGAAGCTTTCTTT.

The chain links TRBV5-4 to TRBJ1-1; 9 bases align to TRBD1. Germline V gives CDR1 SGHNT, CDR2 YYREEE (reference sequence). The CDR3 has 16 amino acids. Losses at the gene ends were 0 bases for V and 1 base for J; bases not matched to a gene: 4. In nucleotides, the CDR3 is TGTGCCAGCAGCTTGGCCCGGACAGGGGCGAACACTGAAGCTTTCTTT. Translation: CASSLARTGANTEAFF.

This clone was observed a single time. The chain recombines TRBV29-1 with TRBJ1-2; D may be TRBD1 (5 bases). This CDR3 region has 14 residues. Between the trimmed V and J ends, which lost 0 bases and 8 bases, there was a span of 16 bases. Germline CDR1 is SQVTM and CDR2 is ANQGSEA. The CDR3 loop is CSVEDRGQSSGYTF. In DNA form, the CDR3 reads TGCAGCGTTGAAGATCGCGGACAAAGCTCCGGCTACACCTTC.

The rearrangement uses TRBV30 and TRBJ1-1; D is unresolved. The CDR3 is made up of 11 amino acids. Germline V gene lookup returns CDR1 GTSNPN and CDR2 SVGIG (reference sequence). V lost 3 bases, J lost 11 bases, and 13 bases lay in between. Here the CDR3 reads CAWRGIRTAFF. In nucleotides, the CDR3 is TGTGCCTGGAGGGGTATCAGGACTGCTTTCTTT.